The clone carrying this T cell receptor beta chain was seen once. The source of the sample is a study of T cell changes during pregnancy in multiple sclerosis. This table comes from immunoSEQ multiplex PCR, and its TCRdb copy is limited to in-frame clones, with some not included. The data show 80,000 to 130,000 clones, more than 90% seen once. This sequence was found in a female donor with multiple sclerosis, enrolled in a pregnancy study. Material: peripheral blood, obtained in the second trimester of pregnancy.

The chain's CDR3 is CASSLGTGVGEQYF. CDR3 sequence (DNA): TGTGCCAGCAGCTTAGGGACAGGGGTTGGTGAGCAGTACTTC. The chain combines TRBV7-8 with TRBJ2-7; the match to TRBD1 covers 9 bases. V lost 1 base, J lost 7 bases, and 5 bases stayed unmatched. Germline V gene lookup returns CDR1 SGHVS and CDR2 FQNEAQ. This CDR3 region has 14 residues.